These 8 T cell receptor beta chains were all obtained from the same sample, sequenced in a study of T cells in pancreatic ductal adenocarcinoma. The selected patients with pancreatic ductal adenocarcinoma had surgery but no neoadjuvant therapy. Assay: immunoSEQ multiplex PCR; the TCRdb copy retains only in-frame clones and omits some. The data hold 10,000 or so clones, with about 64% observed a single time. The source material was pancreatic tumor tissue. All receptors come from a human donor with pancreatic ductal adenocarcinoma.

This clone is large within its sample. V is TRBV4-1 and J is TRBJ2-7; no clear D. The germline CDR1 and CDR2 sequences are MGHRA and YSYEKL. V lost 1 base, J lost 0 bases, and 7 bases lay in between. The CDR3 is 14 residues long. The DNA of the CDR3 is TGCGCCAGCAGCCAAGGGATCACCTCCTACGAGCAGTACTTC. Translating it yields CASSQGITSYEQYF.

The chain recombines TRBV7-9 with TRBJ1-1; D gene uncertain. This CDR3 contains 15 residues. Germline CDR1 reads SEHNR; CDR2 reads FQNEAQ (reference sequence). The germline V and J ends were trimmed by 1 base and 0 bases, with 9 bases remaining between them. CDR3 loop: CASSLGLGLNTEAFF. CDR3 nucleotide sequence: TGTGCCAGCAGCTTAGGCCTGGGCCTGAACACTGAAGCTTTCTTT.

The chain uses TRBV19 and TRBJ1-5, with TRBD1 matching over 7 bases. Unmatched junction bases numbered 15, after V lost 7 bases and J lost 6 bases. CDR3 length: 16 amino acids. Germline V gene sequence: CDR1 LNHDA, CDR2 SQIVND (reference sequence). CDR3 amino acids: CASNEGRGQYGQPQHF. DNA of the CDR3: TGTGCCAGTAACGAGGGGAGGGGGCAGTATGGTCAGCCCCAGCATTTT.

This sequence joins TRBV7-8 and TRBJ2-1; no firm D call. Trimming left V 2 bases short and J 4 bases short, with 15 bases between. The germline gives CDR1 SGHVS, CDR2 FQNEAQ. The CDR3 sequence is 16 residues long. In DNA, the CDR3 is TGTGCCAGCAGCTTAAGGATCCGAGACAAGTACAATGAGCAGTTCTTC. Amino acid sequence: CASSLRIRDKYNEQFF.

V gene TRBV4-1 combines with J gene TRBJ1-2; TRBD1 aligns across 9 bases. CDR3 length: 16 amino acids. Germline V gene lookup returns CDR1 MGHRA and CDR2 YSYEKL. V was clipped by 1 base and J by 4 bases; unmatched bases: 7. The CDR3 DNA reads as TGCGCCAGCAGCCAAGCCCGACAGGGGGGAGTCTATGGCTACACCTTC. Its translation: CASSQARQGGVYGYTF.

V is TRBV5-4 and J is TRBJ2-5; 7 bases fit TRBD2. The J call is uncertain, as TRBJ2-7 better fits the DNA end. The CDR3 spans 14 residues. The germline V gene has CDR1 SGHNT and CDR2 YYREEE (reference sequence). The CDR3 region is CASSRSGEIYEQYF. For the CDR3, the DNA is TGTGCCAGCAGCCGAAGCGGGGAAATCTACGAGCAGTACTTC.

The CDR3 DNA is TGTGCCAGGGGGTTGGCGGGAGTGGACACCGGGGAGCTGTTTTTT. Amino acids: CARGLAGVDTGELFF. The gene calls are TRBV2 and TRBJ2-2; TRBD2 agrees at 7 bases. Trimming at V came to 9 bases and at J to 3 bases, leaving 10 bases not matched to a gene. From germline, CDR1 is SNHLY and CDR2 FYNNEI. The CDR3 length is 15 residues.

This chain uses TRBV27 with TRBJ2-1; 8 bases agree with TRBD2. Germline V CDR1 and CDR2: MNHEY, SMNVEV (reference sequence). V shed 5 bases, J shed 5 bases, and the junction held 8 bases outside the gene matches. This CDR3 spans 15 amino acids. CDR3 loop: CASSPLSGGNNEQFF. CDR3 in DNA: TGTGCCAGCAGTCCCCTCTCGGGGGGGAACAATGAGCAGTTCTTC.